These 14 T cell receptor beta chains originate from one sample sequenced in a study of CD8+ T cells in alopecia areata. After isolation, RNA underwent reverse transcription to generate cDNA as the sequencing template. Produced via immunoSEQ multiplex PCR; TCRdb's table is partial and in-frame only. Of some 120,000 clones in the sample, 58% are singletons; the top ten hold 3.5% to 5.5%. Here the sequenced sample was CD4+ T cells sorted from blood, taken at week 0. The origin of the receptors is a human donor with alopecia areata.

This sequence joins TRBV27 and TRBJ2-3; 11 bases are a match to TRBD2. The ends lost 5 bases at V and 7 bases at J; junction bases unmatched: 11. The CDR3 totals 16 residues. Germline V gives CDR1 MNHEY, CDR2 SMNVEV (reference sequence). CDR3 in amino acids: CASSPLAGGEGNTQYF. For the CDR3, the DNA is TGTGCCAGCAGTCCCTTAGCGGGAGGGGAAGGGAATACGCAGTATTTT.

The gene calls are TRBV29-1 and TRBJ2-3, with D unclear. V lost 4 bases, J lost 0 bases, and 11 bases lay in between. The CDR3 has 14 amino acids. CDR1 and CDR2 from the germline V gene are SQVTM and ANQGSEA. The CDR3 spells CSVVRVPSTDTQYF. CDR3 coding DNA: TGCAGCGTTGTAAGGGTTCCTAGCACAGATACGCAGTATTTT.

This clone has only one observation. The chain couples TRBV19 to TRBJ1-1, with 12 bases fitting TRBD1. J was trimmed by 1 base and V by 3 bases; bases with no gene match: 15. CDR1 is LNHDA, CDR2 SQIVND, per germline (reference sequence). This CDR3 spans 20 amino acids. The chain's CDR3 is CASSIRGTGGSSGANTEAFF. The CDR3 DNA reads TGTGCCAGTAGTATCCGGGGGACAGGGGGCTCCAGCGGGGCGAACACTGAAGCTTTCTTT. The full variable domain, in which reference TRBV19 and TRBJ1-1 provide the parts outside the CDR3, is DGGITQSPKYLFRKEGQNVTLSCEQNLNHDAMYWYRQDPGQGLRLIYYSQIVNDFQKGDIAEGYSVSREKKESFPLTVTSAQKNPTAFYLCASSIRGTGGSSGANTEAFFGQGTRLTVV.

The V gene is TRBV7-9, the J gene TRBJ2-2; D gene uncertain. V was clipped by 0 bases and J by 0 bases, with 5 bases between them. Germline values: CDR1 SEHNR, CDR2 FQNEAQ (reference sequence). The CDR3 extends over 15 amino acids. The CDR3 sequence is CASSLAGTNTGELFF. DNA of the CDR3: TGTGCCAGCAGCTTAGCGGGGACGAACACCGGGGAGCTGTTTTTT.

The chain is built from TRBV5-6 and TRBJ2-7; possibly TRBD1 for D (6 bases). From germline, CDR1 is SGHDT and CDR2 YYEEEE. Trimming pared 0 bases from V and 5 bases from J, leaving 15 bases between. CDR3 length equals 15 residues. Written as DNA, the CDR3 is TGTGCCAGCAGCTTGGAGGACAGTAGGAGCAACGAGCAGTACTTC. Its protein product is CASSLEDSRSNEQYF. Variable domain in full (rest from reference TRBV5-6 and TRBJ2-7): DAGVTQSPTHLIKTRGQQVTLRCSPKSGHDTVSWYQQALGQGPQFIFQYYEEEERQRGNFPDRFSGHQFPNYSSELNVNALLLGDSALYLCASSLEDSRSNEQYFGPGTRLTVT.

J is TRBJ2-1 and V is TRBV7-6; a possible D gene is TRBD1 (6 bases). Trimming stripped 2 bases from V and 5 bases from J, with 13 bases between. The length of the CDR3 is 15 residues. The germline CDR1 and CDR2 sequences are SGHVS and FNYEAQ. CDR3 in amino acids: CASSLSGTINNEQFF. The CDR3 region has the DNA TGTGCCAGCAGCTTATCCGGGACAATCAACAATGAGCAGTTCTTC.

V and J are TRBV7-2 and TRBJ2-1; no reliable D call. The CDR3 has 11 amino acids. The germline gives CDR1 SGHTA, CDR2 FQGNSA. Trimming left V 4 bases short and J 9 bases short, with 7 bases between. The DNA for the CDR3 is TGTGCCAGCAGCTCCCCCCGTGAGCAGTTCTTC. It codes for CASSSPREQFF.

The J gene is TRBJ2-2, the V gene TRBV7-2; D might be TRBD2 (6 bases). V was shortened by 5 bases and J by 6 bases, with 13 bases between the two germline ends. The CDR3 contains 14 residues. Germline V gene lookup returns CDR1 SGHTA and CDR2 FQGNSA. The CDR3 loop is CASSATSSAGELFF. Here the CDR3 DNA reads TGTGCCAGCAGCGCGACTAGTTCGGCCGGGGAGCTGTTTTTT.

The table lists this clone with a few counts. V gene TRBV7-9 combines with J gene TRBJ2-7; tentative D call: TRBD2 (6 bases). The germline V gene encodes CDR1 SEHNR and CDR2 FQNEAQ (reference sequence). The CDR3 extends over 14 amino acids. Trimming pared 0 bases from V and 0 bases from J, leaving 6 bases between. CDR3 sequence: CASSLAGGSYEQYF. The CDR3 DNA sequence: TGTGCCAGCAGCTTAGCCGGGGGCTCCTACGAGCAGTACTTC.

The rearrangement links TRBV29-1 to TRBJ2-1; 8 bases map to TRBD1. This CDR3 has 15 amino acids. The ends lost 4 bases at V and 7 bases at J; junction bases unmatched: 12. Per germline, CDR1 SQVTM and CDR2 ANQGSEA. CDR3 residues: CSVAGQGGEWNEQFF. The CDR3 DNA reads TGCAGCGTTGCAGGACAGGGAGGAGAATGGAATGAGCAGTTCTTC.

The V call is TRBV29-1, the J call TRBJ1-1; the D gene is possibly TRBD1 (6 bases). This CDR3 has 16 amino acids. Germline CDR1 SQVTM, CDR2 ANQGSEA. Trimming shortened V by 7 bases and J by 4 bases, and 25 bases separated the two germline ends. The CDR3 region is CSAPMAGWGARTEAFF. For the CDR3, the DNA is TGCAGCGCCCCAATGGCCGGTTGGGGGGCGCGCACTGAAGCTTTCTTT.

The chain links TRBV7-9 to TRBJ2-1; D is uncertain. The CDR3 extends over 14 amino acids. V shed 2 bases and J shed 5 bases, with 10 bases lying between them. Germline CDR1 reads SEHNR; CDR2 reads FQNEAQ (reference sequence). The chain's CDR3 is CASSLKGSDNEQFF. Written as DNA, the CDR3 is TGTGCCAGCAGCTTAAAGGGTTCGGACAATGAGCAGTTCTTC.

V is TRBV11-2 and J is TRBJ1-2; 12 positions match TRBD1. The V segment lost 2 bases and the J segment 4 bases; nucleotides outside the gene matches: 8. From germline, CDR1 is SGHAT and CDR2 FQNNGV. The CDR3 consists of 17 residues. Written as DNA, the CDR3 is TGTGCCAGCAGCTTAAGCGGGACAGGGGGCGCAGGCTATGGCTACACCTTC. Protein product: CASSLSGTGGAGYGYTF.

The chain is built from TRBV15 and TRBJ1-5, with D possibly TRBD1 on 5 matching bases. CDR3 size: 17 residues. Germline loops: CDR1 LNHNV, CDR2 YYDKDF (reference sequence). With 2 bases removed from V and 0 bases from J, the gap between germline ends came to 14 bases. The CDR3 nucleotides are TGTGCCACCAGCAGACAGGGCGGGGTTTATAGCAATCAGCCCCAGCATTTT. Residues: CATSRQGGVYSNQPQHF.